This entry concerns a single TCR beta chain. These data are taken from a study of blood T cells in healthy people across ages. Primers used in a second PCR of roughly 6 to 12 cycles were a sample-barcoded 5' primer and a J-beta primer mix. Each CDR3 protein gets one entry after TCRdb re-called the 5' RACE reads with MiXCR. This sample has approximately 780,000 distinct CDR3 sequences; roughly 24% occur once, and the top ten carry 2.5% to 3.5%. Trimming stripped 5 bases from V and 7 bases from J, with 14 bases between. This CDR3 spans 14 amino acids. This sample was shared with a second study, whose subject was T cells of mothers and their children.

Sequencing input: blood. This sequence was found in a boy aged 5-17 years in good health. V gene TRBV12-3 or TRBV12-4 combines with J gene TRBJ1-4, with D possibly matching TRBD1 (6 bases). The DNA for the CDR3 is TGTGCCAGCAGTCCCGCCGGGACACCTGAAAAACTGTTTTTT. It translates to CASSPAGTPEKLFF.